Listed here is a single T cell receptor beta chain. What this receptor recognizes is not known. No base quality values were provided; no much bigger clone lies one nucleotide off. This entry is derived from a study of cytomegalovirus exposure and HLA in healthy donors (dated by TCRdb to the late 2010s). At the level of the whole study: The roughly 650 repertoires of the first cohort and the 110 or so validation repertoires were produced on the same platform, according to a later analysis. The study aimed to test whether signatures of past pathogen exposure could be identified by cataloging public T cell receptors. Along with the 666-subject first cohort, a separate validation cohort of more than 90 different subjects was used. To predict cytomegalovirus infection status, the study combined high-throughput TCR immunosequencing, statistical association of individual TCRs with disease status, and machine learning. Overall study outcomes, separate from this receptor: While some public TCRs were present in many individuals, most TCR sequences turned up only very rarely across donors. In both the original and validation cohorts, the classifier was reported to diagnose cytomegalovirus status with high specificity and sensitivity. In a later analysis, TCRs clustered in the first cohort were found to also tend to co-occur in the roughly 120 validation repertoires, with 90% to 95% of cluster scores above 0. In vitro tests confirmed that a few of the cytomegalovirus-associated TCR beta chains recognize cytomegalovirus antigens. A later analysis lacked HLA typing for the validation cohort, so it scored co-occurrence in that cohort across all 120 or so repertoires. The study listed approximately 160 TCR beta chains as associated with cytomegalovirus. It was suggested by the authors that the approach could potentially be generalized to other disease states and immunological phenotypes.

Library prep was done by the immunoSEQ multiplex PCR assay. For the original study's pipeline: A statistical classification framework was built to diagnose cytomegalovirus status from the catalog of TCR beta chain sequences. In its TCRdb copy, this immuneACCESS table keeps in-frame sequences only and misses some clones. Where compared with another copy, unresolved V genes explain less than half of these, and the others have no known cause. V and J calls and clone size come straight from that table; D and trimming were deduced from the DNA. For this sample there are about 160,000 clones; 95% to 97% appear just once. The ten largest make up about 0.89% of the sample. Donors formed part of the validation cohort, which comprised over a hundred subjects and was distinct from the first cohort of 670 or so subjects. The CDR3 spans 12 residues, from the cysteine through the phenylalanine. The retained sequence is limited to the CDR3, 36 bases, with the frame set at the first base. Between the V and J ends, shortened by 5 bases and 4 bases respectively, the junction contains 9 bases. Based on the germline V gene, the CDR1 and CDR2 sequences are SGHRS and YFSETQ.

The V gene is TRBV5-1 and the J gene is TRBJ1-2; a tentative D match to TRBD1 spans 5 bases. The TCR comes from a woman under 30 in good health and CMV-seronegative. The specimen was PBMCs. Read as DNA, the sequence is TGCGCCAGCAGTGATGACAGCTATGGCTACACCTTC. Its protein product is CASSDDSYGYTF.